This entry lists 23 T cell receptor beta chains sequenced from one sample in a study of cytomegalovirus exposure and HLA in healthy donors. With 60 Vbeta and 13 Jbeta primers, the PCR was carried out. Some clones are missing from TCRdb's copy, which holds only in-frame ones; the method was immunoSEQ multiplex PCR. Of some 150,000 clones listed, 77% are singletons. Sample: PBMCs. The receptors derive from a female donor in good health and CMV-seronegative.

The rearrangement links TRBV19 to TRBJ2-1; 9 bases map to TRBD2. Germline V gene data show CDR1 as LNHDA and CDR2 as SQIVND (reference sequence). V shed 7 bases and J 2 bases; nucleotides not matched to a gene: 6. CDR3 length: 15 residues. The CDR3 DNA reads as TGTGCCAGTACTGATAGCGGGGGTCCCTACAATGAGCAGTTCTTC. Its protein is CASTDSGGPYNEQFF.

The J gene is TRBJ1-4, the V gene TRBV7-2, with D possibly matching TRBD1 (5 bases). The CDR3 totals 14 residues. CDR1 and CDR2 from the germline V gene are SGHTA and FQGNSA. V shed 6 bases and J shed 1 base, with 9 bases lying between them. CDR3 residues: CASSYRRTNEKLFF. In DNA, the CDR3 is TGTGCCAGCAGTTACAGGCGAACTAATGAAAAACTGTTTTTT.

The CDR3 sequence: CATSATRGGEGIQYF. CDR3 DNA: TGTGCCACCAGCGCCACAAGGGGGGGTGAGGGCATTCAGTACTTC. The V gene is TRBV15, the J gene TRBJ2-4; TRBD2 is a possible D gene (7 bases). The CDR3 is 15 residues long. Deletions cut 5 bases from V and 9 bases from J, with 20 bases between. Looked up from germline, CDR1 is LNHNV and CDR2 is YYDKDF (reference sequence).

This chain links TRBV5-4 with TRBJ2-3, with 13 bases aligning to TRBD2. The CDR3 is made up of 14 amino acids. After removal of 0 bases from V and 8 bases from J, the junction contained 0 bases not matched to a gene. Per the germline V gene, CDR1 is SGHNT and CDR2 is YYREEE (reference sequence). The CDR3: CASSLGLAGGTQYF. CDR3 DNA: TGTGCCAGCAGCTTGGGACTAGCGGGGGGTACGCAGTATTTT.

This chain joins TRBV11-3 and TRBJ2-7, with 8 nucleotides matching TRBD1. Germline-derived CDR1 and CDR2 are SGHNT and YENEEA. The CDR3 has 17 residues. The V gene end was trimmed by 5 bases and the J gene end by 2 bases; junction bases not matched to a gene: 14. The CDR3 is CASSQTHPGGFPYEQYF. For the CDR3, the DNA is TGTGCCAGCAGCCAGACCCATCCAGGGGGCTTTCCCTACGAGCAGTACTTC. Full variable domain (rest looked up from reference TRBV11-3 and TRBJ2-7): EAGVVQSPRYKIIEKKQPVAFWCNPISGHNTLYWYLQNLGQGPELLIRYENEEAVDDSQLPKDRFSAERLKGVDSTLKIQPAELGDSAVYLCASSQTHPGGFPYEQYFGPGTRLTVT.

The genes are TRBV5-1 and TRBJ1-2; D unclear. The CDR3 sequence is 13 residues long. CDR1 is SGHRS, CDR2 YFSETQ, per germline. The V end was cut by 0 bases, the J end by 6 bases, with 9 bases between. For the CDR3, the DNA is TGCGCCAGCAGCTTGGAACAGATCGATGGCTACACCTTC. This codes for CASSLEQIDGYTF.

This clone has more than one count but fewer than ten. The chain employs TRBV5-4 and TRBJ2-1, with a weak D call TRBD1 (5 bases). Per germline, CDR1 SGHNT and CDR2 YYREEE (reference sequence). The CDR3 runs 13 residues. V lost 5 bases to trimming and J lost 5 bases, with 11 bases between them. The CDR3 coding sequence is TGTGCCAGCAGAGATATAGGGGACAATGAGCAGTTCTTC. Encoded protein: CASRDIGDNEQFF.

This clone was picked up one time. The rearrangement joins TRBV5-6 to TRBJ2-5; 7 bases are shared with TRBD2. The J call is doubtful: the DNA matches TRBJ2-7 better. Germline lookup yields CDR1 SGHDT and CDR2 YYEEEE. The CDR3 is 16 residues long. CDR3 protein: CASSLSPAGRSYEQYF. As DNA, the CDR3 is TGTGCCAGCAGCTTGTCCCCAGCCGGGAGGTCCTACGAGCAGTACTTC.

This chain's CDR3 is CASSLQQGGPDGYTF. The CDR3 DNA follows: TGTGCCAGCAGTTTGCAACAGGGGGGCCCGGATGGCTACACCTTC. The chain is built from TRBV27 and TRBJ1-2; 8 bases align to TRBD1. J lost 6 bases, V lost 3 bases, and 9 bases had no gene match. The CDR3 runs to 15 residues. Germline-derived CDR1 and CDR2 are MNHEY and SMNVEV (reference sequence).

This rearrangement joins TRBV19 to TRBJ1-1; D unresolved. Trimming left V 1 base short and J 4 bases short, with 10 bases between. Germline CDR1 is LNHDA and CDR2 is SQIVND (reference sequence). The CDR3 spans 14 residues. The CDR3 nucleotides are TGTGCCAGTAGTATAGCCGGAGGTCCCACTGAAGCTTTCTTT. This codes for CASSIAGGPTEAFF.

This clone occurred a few times. This chain joins TRBV5-1 and TRBJ2-7; TRBD1 matches 7 bases. Trimming removed 2 bases from V and 2 bases from J; junction bases left unmatched: 4. Germline V lookup: CDR1 SGHRS, CDR2 YFSETQ. The CDR3 has 14 amino acids. CDR3 coding DNA: TGCGCCAGCAGCTTTACAGGGGACGCCTACGAGCAGTACTTC. Translating it yields CASSFTGDAYEQYF.

The J gene is TRBJ2-2, the V gene TRBV7-9, with D possibly TRBD2 on 5 matching bases. This CDR3 has 15 residues. V was shortened by 6 bases and J by 5 bases, with 16 bases between the two germline ends. Germline CDR1 reads SEHNR; CDR2 reads FQNEAQ (reference sequence). The CDR3 is CASRHRGEQTGELFF. CDR3 DNA sequence: TGTGCCAGCAGGCATCGGGGAGAACAAACCGGGGAGCTGTTTTTT.

J is TRBJ1-5 and V is TRBV4-1; D remains ambiguous. The CDR3 covers 15 residues. Germline V CDR1 and CDR2: MGHRA, YSYEKL. Trimming took 0 bases from V and 7 from J, leaving 13 bases between them. CDR3 amino acids: CASSQEPMATQPQHF. The CDR3, as DNA: TGCGCCAGCAGCCAAGAACCCATGGCCACACAGCCCCAGCATTTT.

The rearrangement links TRBV10-3 to TRBJ1-5, with 9 bases identical to TRBD1. CDR1 ENHRY and CDR2 SYGVKD come from the germline V gene. The CDR3 spans 15 residues. J lost 4 bases, V lost 7 bases, and 8 bases had no gene match. As DNA, the CDR3 is TGTGCCATCAAAAGGACAGGGGATGGAAATCAGCCCCAGCATTTT. Residues: CAIKRTGDGNQPQHF.

This chain connects TRBV6-5 to TRBJ1-2; D unclear. The CDR3 consists of 14 residues. Germline V CDR1 and CDR2: MNHEY, SVGAGI. Trimming took 1 base from V and 3 from J, leaving 9 bases between them. CDR3 DNA: TGTGCCAGCAGTTACTTAACGGGAGACTATGGCTACACCTTC. Amino acids: CASSYLTGDYGYTF.

This sequence joins TRBV10-2 and TRBJ2-3, with a possible D match to TRBD2 (5 bases). There are 15 residues in the CDR3. The V gene lost 0 bases and the J gene lost 2 bases, with 9 bases spanning the gap. CDR1 is WSHSY, CDR2 SAAADI, per germline. CDR3 in amino acids: CASSESVRATDTQYF. The CDR3, as DNA: TGCGCCAGCAGTGAGTCTGTGCGGGCCACAGATACGCAGTATTTT.

The J gene is TRBJ1-1, the V gene TRBV5-1, with D possibly matching TRBD1 (5 bases). There are 14 residues in the CDR3. Germline V gene data show CDR1 as SGHRS and CDR2 as YFSETQ. V was clipped by 5 bases and J by 0 bases, with 11 bases between them. The CDR3 spells CASRWEDMNTEAFF. CDR3 DNA: TGCGCCAGCAGATGGGAGGACATGAACACTGAAGCTTTCTTT.

This chain joins TRBV7-6 and TRBJ2-5; D not certain. Trimming pared 1 base from V and 4 bases from J, leaving 7 bases between. The CDR3 consists of 13 residues. The V gene's germline CDR1 is SGHVS and CDR2 FNYEAQ. The CDR3: CASSLGLGETQYF. The DNA for the CDR3 is TGTGCCAGCAGCTTAGGACTTGGAGAGACCCAGTACTTC. Complete variable domain (other parts from reference TRBV7-6 and TRBJ2-5): GAGVSQSPRYKVTKRGQDVALRCDPISGHVSLYWYRQALGQGPEFLTYFNYEAQQDKSGLPNDRFSAERPEGSISTLTIQRTEQRDSAMYRCASSLGLGETQYFGPGTRLLVL.

Only one count was recorded for this clone. V gene TRBV29-1 combines with J gene TRBJ2-7; D not certain. Germline assignment: CDR1 SQVTM and CDR2 ANQGSEA. The CDR3 contains 13 residues. Trimming took off 3 bases at V and 5 bases at J, with 14 bases between the two ends. The CDR3 spells CSVEALRRDEQYF. CDR3 DNA: TGCAGCGTTGAGGCCCTTAGGAGAGACGAGCAGTACTTC.

The chain couples TRBV19 to TRBJ1-1; no firm D call. CDR3 length: 11 residues. Deletions cut 3 bases from V and 11 bases from J, with 10 bases between. Germline V gives CDR1 LNHDA, CDR2 SQIVND (reference sequence). The CDR3 protein is CASSISVLAFF. CDR3 nucleotide sequence: TGTGCCAGTAGTATCAGCGTACTGGCTTTCTTT.

As DNA, the CDR3 is TGTGCCAGCAGTTTAAGCGGGCCGGATGGAAGGCAGTATTTT. Translation: CASSLSGPDGRQYF. The gene calls are TRBV27 and TRBJ2-3; D might be TRBD2 (6 bases). Germline V gene lookup returns CDR1 MNHEY and CDR2 SMNVEV (reference sequence). This CDR3 has 14 amino acids. V gave up 2 bases and J gave up 11 bases, with 17 bases separating them.

This chain uses TRBV7-9 with TRBJ1-2; possible D gene TRBD1, 6 bases. CDR1 is SEHNR and CDR2 is FQNEAQ in the germline V gene (reference sequence). V gave up 5 bases and J gave up 9 bases, with 22 bases separating them. The CDR3 is 15 amino acids. The CDR3 is CASSPPIEGGRSYTF. As DNA, the CDR3 is TGTGCCAGCAGCCCACCGATAGAGGGGGGGCGCAGCTACACCTTC. Drawing the rest from reference TRBV7-9 and TRBJ1-2, the complete variable domain is DTGVSQNPRHKITKRGQNVTFRCDPISEHNRLYWYRQTLGQGPEFLTYFQNEAQLEKSRLLSDRFSAERPKGSFSTLEIQRTEQGDSAMYLCASSPPIEGGRSYTFGSGTRLTVV.

The V call is TRBV5-4, the J call TRBJ2-3; 7 bases match TRBD2. The length of the CDR3 is 16 residues. Losses at the gene ends were 0 bases for V and 0 bases for J; bases not matched to a gene: 4. Per germline, CDR1 SGHNT and CDR2 YYREEE (reference sequence). CDR3 sequence: CASSLDAGLSTDTQYF. CDR3 nucleotides: TGTGCCAGCAGCTTGGATGCGGGACTAAGCACAGATACGCAGTATTTT. Full variable domain (remainder filled in from reference TRBV5-4 and TRBJ2-3): ETGVTQSPTHLIKTRGQQVTLRCSSQSGHNTVSWYQQALGQGPQFIFQYYREEENGRGNFPPRFSGLQFPNYSSELNVNALELDDSALYLCASSLDAGLSTDTQYFGPGTRLTVL.